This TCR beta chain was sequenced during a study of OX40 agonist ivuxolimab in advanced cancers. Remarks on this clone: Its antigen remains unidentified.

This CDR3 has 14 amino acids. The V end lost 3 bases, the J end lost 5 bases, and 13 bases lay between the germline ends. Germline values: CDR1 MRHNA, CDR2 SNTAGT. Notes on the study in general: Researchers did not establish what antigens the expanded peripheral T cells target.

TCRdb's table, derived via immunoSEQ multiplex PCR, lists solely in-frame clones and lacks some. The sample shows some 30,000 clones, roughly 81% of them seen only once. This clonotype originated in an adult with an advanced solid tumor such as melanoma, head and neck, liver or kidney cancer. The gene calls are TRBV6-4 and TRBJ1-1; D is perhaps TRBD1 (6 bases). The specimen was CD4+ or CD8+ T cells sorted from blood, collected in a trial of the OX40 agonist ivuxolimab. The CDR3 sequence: CASSERGGETEAFF. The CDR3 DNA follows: TGTGCCAGCAGTGAGAGGGGGGGGGAGACTGAAGCTTTCTTT.